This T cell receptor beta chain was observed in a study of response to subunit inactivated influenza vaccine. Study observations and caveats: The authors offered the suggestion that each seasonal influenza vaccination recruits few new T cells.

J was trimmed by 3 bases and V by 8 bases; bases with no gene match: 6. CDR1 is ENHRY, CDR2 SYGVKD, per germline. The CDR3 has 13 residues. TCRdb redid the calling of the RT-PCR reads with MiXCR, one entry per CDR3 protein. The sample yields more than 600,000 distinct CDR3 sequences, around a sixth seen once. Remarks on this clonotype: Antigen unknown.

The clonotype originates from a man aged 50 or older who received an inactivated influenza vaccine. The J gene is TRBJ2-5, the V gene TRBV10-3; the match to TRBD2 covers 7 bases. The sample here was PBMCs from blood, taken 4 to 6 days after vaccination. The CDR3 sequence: CAIQSGVEETQYF. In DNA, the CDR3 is TGTGCCATCCAGAGCGGGGTAGAAGAGACCCAGTACTTC.